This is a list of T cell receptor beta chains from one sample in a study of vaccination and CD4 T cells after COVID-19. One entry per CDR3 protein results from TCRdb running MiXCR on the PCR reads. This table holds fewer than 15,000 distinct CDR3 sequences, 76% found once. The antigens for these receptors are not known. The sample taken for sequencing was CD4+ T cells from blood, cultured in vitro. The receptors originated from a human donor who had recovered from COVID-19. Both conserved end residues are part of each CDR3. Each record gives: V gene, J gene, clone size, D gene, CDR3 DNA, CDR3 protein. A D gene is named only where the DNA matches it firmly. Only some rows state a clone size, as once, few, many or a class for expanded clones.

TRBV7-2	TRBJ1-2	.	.	TGTGCCAGCAGCCCAAGGCCCTGGGGGTCCGGGGATATTAACTATGGCTACACCTTC	CASSPRPWGSGDINYGYTF
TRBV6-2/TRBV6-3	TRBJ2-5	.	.	TGTGCCAGCAGTTATTTCGGGATCCGCCAAGAGACCCAGTACTTC	CASSYFGIRQETQYF
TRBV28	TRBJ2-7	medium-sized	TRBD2	TGTGCCAGCAGCCCAGGGACTAGCGGCTCCTACGAGCAGTACTTC	CASSPGTSGSYEQYF
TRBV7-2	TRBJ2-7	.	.	TGTGCCAGCAGCCCCGGGCCAACCTACGAGCAGTACTTC	CASSPGPTYEQYF
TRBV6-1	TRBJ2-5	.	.	TGTGCCAGCAGTAACCCCCTCGGCGGGACGCTAGGCGGGACCCAGTACTTC	CASSNPLGGTLGGTQYF
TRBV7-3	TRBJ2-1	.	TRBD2	TGTGCCAGCAGCTTAAGAAGGGCGGGAGAAGGTAATGAGCAGTTCTTC	CASSLRRAGEGNEQFF
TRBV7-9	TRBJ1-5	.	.	TGTGCCAGCAGTCCTGGGGGGGTAATCAATCAGCCCCAGCATTTT	CASSPGGVINQPQHF
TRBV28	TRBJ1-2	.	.	TGTGCCAGCAAAGGCCAGATTGTCCCGGGTTATGGCTACACCTTC	CASKGQIVPGYGYTF
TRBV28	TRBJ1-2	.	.	TGTGCCATCGAAGACAGGCTAAACTATGGCTACACCTTC	CAIEDRLNYGYTF
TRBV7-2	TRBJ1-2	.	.	TGTGCCAGCAGCTTAGTAGGGTTTGGCTACACCTTC	CASSLVGFGYTF
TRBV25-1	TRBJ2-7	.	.	TGTGCCAGCAGTCCCCCGGGCTTCTCCTACGAGCAGTACTTC	CASSPPGFSYEQYF
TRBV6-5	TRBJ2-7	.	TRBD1	TGTGCCAGCAGTTACTCGAGGGTGAGACAGGGGGCTGGGGAGCAGTACTTC	CASSYSRVRQGAGEQYF
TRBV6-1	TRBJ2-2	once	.	TGTGCCAGCAGAATACAGGGACATGTAGGCACCGGGGAGCTGTTTTTT	CASRIQGHVGTGELFF
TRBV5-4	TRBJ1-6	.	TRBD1	TGTGCCAGCAGCCTACCGACAGGGGAGGCCTCACCCCTCCACTTT	CASSLPTGEASPLHF
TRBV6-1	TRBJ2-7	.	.	TGTGCCAGCTCTGCCAATTCTCTAGGACAAACTTCCTACGAGCAGTACTTC	CASSANSLGQTSYEQYF
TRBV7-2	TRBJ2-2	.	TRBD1	TGTGCCAGCAGCGAACAGGGGGGTGGGACCGGGGAGCTGTTTTTT	CASSEQGGGTGELFF
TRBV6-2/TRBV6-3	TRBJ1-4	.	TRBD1	TGTGCCAGCCGGACAGGGGGCCGTGAAAAACTGTTTTTT	CASRTGGREKLFF
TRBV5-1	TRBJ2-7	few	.	TGCGCCAGCAGCGGGACATCCCTGTACGAGCAGTACTTC	CASSGTSLYEQYF
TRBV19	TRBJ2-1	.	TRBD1	TGTGCCAGTACGGGACAGGCCCTAAATGAGCAGTTCTTC	CASTGQALNEQFF
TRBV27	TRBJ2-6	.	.	TGTGCCAGCAGCCACAGGGCCCTACCCTCTGGGGCCAACGTCCTGACTTTC	CASSHRALPSGANVLTF
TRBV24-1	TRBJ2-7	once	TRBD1	TGTGCCACCAGTGATTTGGGGACAGGGGGCAGGTACGAGCAGTACTTC	CATSDLGTGGRYEQYF
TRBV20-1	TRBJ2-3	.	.	TGCAGTGCTAGAGATGGGCAGGGGAAGGCAGATACGCAGTATTTT	CSARDGQGKADTQYF
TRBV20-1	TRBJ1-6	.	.	TGCAGTGCTGGGAGGGGACGGAGCTCCTATAATTCACCCCTCCACTTT	CSAGRGRSSYNSPLHF
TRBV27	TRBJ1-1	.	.	TGTGCCAGCAGTTTATTACCGGACAGGAACACTGAAGCTTTCTTT	CASSLLPDRNTEAFF
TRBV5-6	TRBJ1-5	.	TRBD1	TGTGCCAGCAGCCTTTTCGGACAGGTGAGCAATCAGCCCCAGCATTTT	CASSLFGQVSNQPQHF
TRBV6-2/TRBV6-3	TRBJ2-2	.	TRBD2	TGTGCCAGCACCCCACTAGCGGGAAGAGGTCCCGGGGAGCTGTTTTTT	CASTPLAGRGPGELFF
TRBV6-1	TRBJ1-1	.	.	TGTGCCAGCAGTATTCGGAGGGGACGAGCGAACACTGAAGCTTTCTTT	CASSIRRGRANTEAFF
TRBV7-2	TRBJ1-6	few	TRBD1	TGTGCCAGCACCCCCGGACAGGGGTTTTCACCCCTCCACTTT	CASTPGQGFSPLHF
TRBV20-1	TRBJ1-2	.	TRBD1	TGCAGTGCTAGGGGACAGGCCGTGTATGGCTACACCTTC	CSARGQAVYGYTF
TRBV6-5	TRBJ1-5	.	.	TGTGCCAGCAGTTACTCTGGCAGCCTCCAGCCCCAGCATTTT	CASSYSGSLQPQHF
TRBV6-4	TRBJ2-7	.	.	TGTGCCAGCAGTGAATGGGACGAGCAGTACTTC	CASSEWDEQYF
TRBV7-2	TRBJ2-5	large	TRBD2	TGTGCCAGCAGTCCCCGGGGCGGGAGGGCGTGGGAGACCCAGTACTTC	CASSPRGGRAWETQYF
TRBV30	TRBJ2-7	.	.	TGTGCCTGGAGTGTAACCTGGCTTAGCTCCTACGAGCAGTACTTC	CAWSVTWLSSYEQYF
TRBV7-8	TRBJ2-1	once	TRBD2	TGTGCCAGCAGCCTAGGGGTGTCTAGCGGGAGAAATGAGCAGTTCTTC	CASSLGVSSGRNEQFF
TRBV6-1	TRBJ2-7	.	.	TGTGCCAGCAGGCACACAATAAGCTCCTACGAGCAGTACTTC	CASRHTISSYEQYF
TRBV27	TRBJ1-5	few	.	TGTGCCAGCAGTTTTGGGGGGAAGATCGGCAATCAGCCCCAGCATTTT	CASSFGGKIGNQPQHF
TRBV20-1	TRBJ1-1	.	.	TGCAGTGCTAGAGAACAGGGTCTTGGGACTGAAGCTTTCTTT	CSAREQGLGTEAFF
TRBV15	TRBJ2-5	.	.	TGTGCCACCTCCCCGGATGGAGCTGAAGAGACCCAGTACTTC	CATSPDGAEETQYF
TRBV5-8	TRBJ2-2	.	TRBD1	TGTGCCAGCAGCTTACCGGGACAGGGGAACACCGGGGAGCTGTTTTTT	CASSLPGQGNTGELFF
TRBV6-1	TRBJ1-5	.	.	TGTGCCAGCAAGGAAGGTAGCAATCAGCCCCAGCATTTT	CASKEGSNQPQHF
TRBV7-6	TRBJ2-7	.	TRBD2	TGTGCCAGCAGCCTACTAGCGGGAGCCGGGGAGCAGTACTTC	CASSLLAGAGEQYF
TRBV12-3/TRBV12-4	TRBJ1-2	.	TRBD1	TGTGCCAGCAGTTTTAGGGGGCGCGGCGGCTACACCTTC	CASSFRGRGGYTF
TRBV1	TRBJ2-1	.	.	TGCACCAGCAGGAAAAGGGGGCTCAGCTCCTACAATGAGCAGTTCTTC	CTSRKRGLSSYNEQFF
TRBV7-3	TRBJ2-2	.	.	TGTGCCAGCAGCTCAGAGCGGACCGGGGAGCTGTTTTTT	CASSSERTGELFF
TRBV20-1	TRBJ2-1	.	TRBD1	TGCAGTGCTCGTCGACAGGGCTCCTACAATGAGCAGTTCTTC	CSARRQGSYNEQFF
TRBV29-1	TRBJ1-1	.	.	TGCAGCGTTGTTTGGTGGGGAACTGAAGCTTTCTTT	CSVVWWGTEAFF
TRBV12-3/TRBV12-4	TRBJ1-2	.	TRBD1	TGTGCCAGCGTCGACAGGGGTGGCTATGGCTACACCTTC	CASVDRGGYGYTF
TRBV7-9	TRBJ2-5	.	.	TGTGCCAGCAGCCCCCCTTGGGGGACCCAAGAGACCCAGTACTTC	CASSPPWGTQETQYF
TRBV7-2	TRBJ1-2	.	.	TGTGCCAGCAGCTTAGATGGACCCCTACGGGGCTATGGCTACACCTTC	CASSLDGPLRGYGYTF
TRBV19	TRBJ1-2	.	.	TGTGCCAGTGGGACCAACTCCGGGGGCCACCTCTATGGCTACACCTTC	CASGTNSGGHLYGYTF
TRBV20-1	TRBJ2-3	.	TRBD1	TGCAGTGCTGTCCAGGGGGTTGCAGATACGCAGTATTTT	CSAVQGVADTQYF